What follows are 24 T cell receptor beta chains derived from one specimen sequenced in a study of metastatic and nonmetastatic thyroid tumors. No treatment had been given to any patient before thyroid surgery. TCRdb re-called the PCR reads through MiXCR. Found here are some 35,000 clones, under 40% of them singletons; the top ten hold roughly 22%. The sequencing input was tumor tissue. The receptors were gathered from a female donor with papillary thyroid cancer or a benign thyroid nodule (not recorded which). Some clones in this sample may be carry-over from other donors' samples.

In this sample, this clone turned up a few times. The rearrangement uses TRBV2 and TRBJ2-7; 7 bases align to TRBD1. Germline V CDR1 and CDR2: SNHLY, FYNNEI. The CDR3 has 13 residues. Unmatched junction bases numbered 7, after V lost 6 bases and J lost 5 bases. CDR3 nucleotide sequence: TGTGCCAGCAGCCGACAGGGATACAACGAGCAGTACTTC. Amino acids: CASSRQGYNEQYF.

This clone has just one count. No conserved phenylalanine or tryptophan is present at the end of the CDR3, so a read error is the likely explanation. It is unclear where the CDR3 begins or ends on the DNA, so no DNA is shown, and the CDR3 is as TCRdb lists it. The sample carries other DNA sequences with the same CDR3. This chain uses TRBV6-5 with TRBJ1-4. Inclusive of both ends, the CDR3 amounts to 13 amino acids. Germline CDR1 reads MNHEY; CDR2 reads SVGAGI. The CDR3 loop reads CASSYLGSEKLFL.

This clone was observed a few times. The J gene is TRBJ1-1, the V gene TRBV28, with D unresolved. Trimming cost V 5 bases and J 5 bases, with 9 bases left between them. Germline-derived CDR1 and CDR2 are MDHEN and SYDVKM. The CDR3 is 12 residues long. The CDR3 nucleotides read TGTGCCAGCAGTCCTCTATGGACTGAAGCTTTCTTT. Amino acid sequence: CASSPLWTEAFF.

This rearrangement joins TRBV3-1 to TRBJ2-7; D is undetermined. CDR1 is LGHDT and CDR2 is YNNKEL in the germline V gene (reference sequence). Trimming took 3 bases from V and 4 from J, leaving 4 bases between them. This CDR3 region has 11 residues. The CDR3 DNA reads TGTGCCAGCAGCCAGTCGTACGAGCAGTACTTC. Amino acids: CASSQSYEQYF.

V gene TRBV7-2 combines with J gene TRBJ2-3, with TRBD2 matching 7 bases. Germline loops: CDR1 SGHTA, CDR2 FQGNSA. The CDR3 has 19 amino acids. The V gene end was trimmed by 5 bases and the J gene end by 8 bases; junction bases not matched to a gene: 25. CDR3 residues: CASSARTRLDLTLSVTQYF. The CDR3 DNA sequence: TGTGCCAGCAGCGCCCGGACTAGACTTGACCTCACTCTAAGTGTTACGCAGTATTTT.

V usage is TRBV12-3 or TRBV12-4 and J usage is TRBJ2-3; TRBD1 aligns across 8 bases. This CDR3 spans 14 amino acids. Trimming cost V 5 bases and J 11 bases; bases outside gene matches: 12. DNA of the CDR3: TGTGCCAGCAGTACGACGATGACAGGGGCCAGGCAGTATTTT. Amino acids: CASSTTMTGARQYF.

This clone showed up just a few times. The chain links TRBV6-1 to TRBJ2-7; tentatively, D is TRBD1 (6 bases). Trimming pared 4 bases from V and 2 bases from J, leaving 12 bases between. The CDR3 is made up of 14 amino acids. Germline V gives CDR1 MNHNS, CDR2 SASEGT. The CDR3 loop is CASSVSRGTYEQYF. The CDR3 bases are TGTGCCAGCAGTGTATCCAGGGGAACCTACGAGCAGTACTTC.

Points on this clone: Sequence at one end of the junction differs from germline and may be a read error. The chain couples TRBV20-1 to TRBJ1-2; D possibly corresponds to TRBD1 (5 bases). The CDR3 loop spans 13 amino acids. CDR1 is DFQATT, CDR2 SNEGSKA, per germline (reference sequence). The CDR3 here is CSARDGAKYGYTF. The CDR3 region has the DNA TGCAGTGCTAGAGATGGGGCTAAGTATGGCTACACCTTC.

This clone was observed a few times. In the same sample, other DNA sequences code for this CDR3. The CDR3 reads CSARRGFDTEAFF. Written as DNA, the CDR3 is TGCAGTGCCCGGCGGGGTTTTGACACTGAAGCTTTCTTT. The chain has TRBV20-1 and TRBJ1-1, with unresolved D. The ends were cut back, 6 bases at V and 3 bases at J, with 14 bases in the middle. Per germline, CDR1 DFQATT and CDR2 SNEGSKA (reference sequence). The CDR3 has 13 amino acids.

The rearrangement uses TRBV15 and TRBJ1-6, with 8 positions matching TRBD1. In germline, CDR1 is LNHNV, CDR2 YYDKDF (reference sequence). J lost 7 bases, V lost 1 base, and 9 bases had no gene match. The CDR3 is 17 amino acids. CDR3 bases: TGTGCCACCAGCAGAGGTGGCCAGGGGGCGAAAAATTCACCCCTCCACTTT. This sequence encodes CATSRGGQGAKNSPLHF.

CDR3 protein: CATSRDKGPAPGYTF. DNA for the CDR3: TGTGCCACCAGCAGAGATAAAGGGCCAGCTCCTGGCTACACCTTC. This chain links TRBV15 with TRBJ1-2; D not resolved. The CDR3 extends over 15 amino acids. V was clipped by 0 bases and J by 7 bases, with 15 bases between them. CDR1 LNHNV and CDR2 YYDKDF come from the germline V gene (reference sequence).

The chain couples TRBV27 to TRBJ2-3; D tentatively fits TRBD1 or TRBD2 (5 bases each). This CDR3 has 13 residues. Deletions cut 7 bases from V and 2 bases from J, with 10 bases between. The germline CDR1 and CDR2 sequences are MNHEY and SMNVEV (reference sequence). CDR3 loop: CASKPGATDTQYF. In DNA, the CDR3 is TGTGCCAGCAAGCCCGGGGCCACAGATACGCAGTATTTT.

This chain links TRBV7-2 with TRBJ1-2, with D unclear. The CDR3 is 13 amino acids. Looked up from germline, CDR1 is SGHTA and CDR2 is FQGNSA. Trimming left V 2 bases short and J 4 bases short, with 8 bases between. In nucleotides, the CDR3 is TGTGCCAGCAGCTTAACAGTGGGCTATGGCTACACCTTC. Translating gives CASSLTVGYGYTF.

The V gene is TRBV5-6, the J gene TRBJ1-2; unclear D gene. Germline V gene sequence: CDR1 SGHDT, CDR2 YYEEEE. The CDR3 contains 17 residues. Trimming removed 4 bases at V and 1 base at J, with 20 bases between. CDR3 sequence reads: CASSPPPGSWVNYGYTF. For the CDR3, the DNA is TGTGCCAGCAGCCCCCCGCCCGGGTCCTGGGTTAACTATGGCTACACCTTC.

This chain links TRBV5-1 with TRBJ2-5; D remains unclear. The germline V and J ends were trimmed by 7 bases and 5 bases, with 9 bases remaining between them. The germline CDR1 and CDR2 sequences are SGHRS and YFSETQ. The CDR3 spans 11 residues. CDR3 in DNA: TGCGCCAGCCGCCGAGAGGAGACCCAGTACTTC. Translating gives CASRREETQYF.

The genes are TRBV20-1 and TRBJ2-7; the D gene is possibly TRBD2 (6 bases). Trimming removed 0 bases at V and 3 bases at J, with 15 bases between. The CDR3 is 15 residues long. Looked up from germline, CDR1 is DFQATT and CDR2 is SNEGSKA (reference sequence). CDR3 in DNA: TGCAGTGCTAGAGATGAGGGGACTGTAGACTACGAGCAGTACTTC. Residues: CSARDEGTVDYEQYF.

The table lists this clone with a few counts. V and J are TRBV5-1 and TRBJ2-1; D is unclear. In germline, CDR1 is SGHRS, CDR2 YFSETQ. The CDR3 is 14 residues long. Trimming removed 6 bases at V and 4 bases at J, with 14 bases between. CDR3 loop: CASNAEFFYNEQFF. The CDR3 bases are TGCGCCAGCAACGCGGAGTTCTTTTACAATGAGCAGTTCTTC.

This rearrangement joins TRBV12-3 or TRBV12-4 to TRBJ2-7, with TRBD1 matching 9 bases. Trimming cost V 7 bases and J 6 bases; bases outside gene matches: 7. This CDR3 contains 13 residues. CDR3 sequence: CASIRTGVSEQYF. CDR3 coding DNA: TGTGCCAGCATTCGGACAGGGGTCTCCGAGCAGTACTTC.

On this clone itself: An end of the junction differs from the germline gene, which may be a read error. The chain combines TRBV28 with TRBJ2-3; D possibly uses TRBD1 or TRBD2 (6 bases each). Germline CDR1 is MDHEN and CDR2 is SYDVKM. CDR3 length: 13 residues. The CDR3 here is CASSSGGTDTQYF. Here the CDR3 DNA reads TGTGCCAGCAGTTCCGGGGGCACGGATACGCAGTATTTT.

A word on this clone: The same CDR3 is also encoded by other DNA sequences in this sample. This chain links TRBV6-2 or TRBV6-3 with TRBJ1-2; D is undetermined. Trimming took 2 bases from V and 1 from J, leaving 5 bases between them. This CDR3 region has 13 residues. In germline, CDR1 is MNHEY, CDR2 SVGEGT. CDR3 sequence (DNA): TGTGCCAGCAGTTACGGCTTTAACTATGGCTACACCTTC. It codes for CASSYGFNYGYTF.

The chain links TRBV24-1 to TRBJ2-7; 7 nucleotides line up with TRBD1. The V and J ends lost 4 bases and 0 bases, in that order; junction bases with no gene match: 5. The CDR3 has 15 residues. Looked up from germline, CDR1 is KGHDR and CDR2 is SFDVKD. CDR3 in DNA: TGTGCCACCAGTGACCCAAACAGGGGCTCCTACGAGCAGTACTTC. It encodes CATSDPNRGSYEQYF.

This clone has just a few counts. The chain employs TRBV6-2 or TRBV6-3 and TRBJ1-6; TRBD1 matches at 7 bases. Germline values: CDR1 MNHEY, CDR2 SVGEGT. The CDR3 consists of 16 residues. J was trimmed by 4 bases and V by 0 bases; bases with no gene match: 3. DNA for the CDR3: TGTGCCAGCAGTTACTCCGGGACAGTTTATAATTCACCCCTCCACTTT. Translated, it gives CASSYSGTVYNSPLHF.

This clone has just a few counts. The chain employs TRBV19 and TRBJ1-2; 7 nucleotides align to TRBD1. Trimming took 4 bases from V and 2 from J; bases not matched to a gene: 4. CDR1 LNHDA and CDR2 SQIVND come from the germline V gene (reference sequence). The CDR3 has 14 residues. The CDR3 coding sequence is TGTGCCAGTAGTAGCGACAGGGCCAACTATGGCTACACCTTC. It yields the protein CASSSDRANYGYTF.

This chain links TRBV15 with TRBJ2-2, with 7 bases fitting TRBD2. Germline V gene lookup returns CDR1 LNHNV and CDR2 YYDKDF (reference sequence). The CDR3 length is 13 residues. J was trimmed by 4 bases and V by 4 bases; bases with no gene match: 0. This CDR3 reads CATSTSGTGELFF. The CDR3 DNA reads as TGTGCCACCAGCACTAGCGGCACCGGGGAGCTGTTTTTT.